This T cell receptor beta chain was recovered during a study of T-cell reconstitution after alpha-beta-depleted transplantation in children. Unique molecular identifiers were incorporated into the prepared TCRbeta library. TCRdb reprocessed the PCR reads via MiXCR and lists one record per CDR3 protein. This repertoire shows 45,000 to 55,000 distinct CDR3 sequences, less than 6% found once; its top ten account for 30% to 35%. Study results and caveats: Several hundred expanded graft clones reportedly supplied alpha-beta T cells about two months after transplant. Certain patients had high TCRbeta diversity at day 60, and it came from recipient T cells and thymic progenitors that survived. From newly produced T cells came most of the T-cell counts and diversity one year after transplant.

This clonotype was seen a few times. Its specificity is unknown. This CDR3 is 14 amino acids long. The V and J ends lost 0 bases and 4 bases respectively, with 9 bases between them. CDR1 is SGHRS and CDR2 is YFSETQ in the germline V gene. The sequencing used PBMCs, mostly from graft donor cells, collected 60 days after TCRalphabeta/CD19-depleted stem cell transplant. This TCR was recovered from a female patient younger than 10 who had a stem cell transplant for aplastic anemia, so the T cells may come from the graft donor. The gene calls are TRBV5-1 and TRBJ2-3; no firm D call. The CDR3 DNA follows: TGCGCCAGCAGCTTGGCCTCTGGCGCAGATACGCAGTATTTT. Its protein is CASSLASGADTQYF.